The sequence of this T cell receptor (beta chain) was determined in a study of T cells in Graves' hyperthyroidism and ophthalmopathy. CDR3 length: 15 residues. Germline loops: CDR1 SNHLY, CDR2 FYNNEI. The J segment lost 0 bases and the V segment lost 6 bases, leaving 5 bases of the junction unmatched. Amplification yielded TCR beta CDR3 regions, with RNA transcripts as the source. The TCR CDR3 first-round RT-PCR relied on the HTBI primer set. Via MiXCR, TCRdb re-called the multiplex PCR reads, giving one row per CDR3 protein. There are about 290,000 distinct CDR3 sequences in the sample; over 15% occur only once, and around 35% lies in the top ten.

This chain uses TRBV2 with TRBJ1-5, with 7 bases lining up with TRBD1. The sample was blood. This receptor was identified in a man aged 30 to 39 with Graves' hyperthyroidism. CDR3 region: CASRYRGDSNQPQHF. The CDR3, as DNA: TGTGCCAGCAGGTACAGGGGTGATAGCAATCAGCCCCAGCATTTT.